The source of this T cell receptor (beta chain) is a study of blood T cell repertoires in COVID-19. Study at large: Researchers got acute and convalescent COVID-19 samples from the United States, Italy and Spain.

Source study methods: The assay estimated nucleated cells by amplifying reference gene primers. The data were produced by immunoSEQ multiplex PCR, yet TCRdb's version contains in-frame clones alone and is incomplete. That table gives V, J and clone size, and the DNA gave D and trimming. The sample has over 150,000 clones; just over 85% are singletons. The CDR3 runs 12 residues. V dropped 7 bases and J dropped 2 bases, with 7 bases sitting between them. CDR1 KGHDR and CDR2 SFDVKD come from the germline V gene. This chain uses TRBV24-1 with TRBJ1-1; no reliable D call. The sequence was obtained from a man in his forties or fifties with active or convalescent COVID-19. Material: peripheral blood. CDR3 nucleotides: TGTGCCACCAGACAAATTAACACTGAAGCTTTCTTT. Amino acids: CATRQINTEAFF.